This T cell receptor (beta chain) emerged from a study of cytomegalovirus exposure and HLA in healthy donors. Notes on the study in general: Many donors carried some public TCRs, although rarity characterized most TCR sequences. In a later analysis, productive TCRs from donors in an Asian-associated ancestry cluster reportedly carried fewer N-insertions than the cohort mean.

The study ran its PCR with 60 Vbeta and 13 Jbeta primers. Libraries were prepared by immunoSEQ multiplex PCR; TCRdb keeps only in-frame clonotypes and omits some of them. The table records fewer than 95,000 clones, around three quarters of them present only once. Germline V gene sequence: CDR1 SGHTA, CDR2 FQGNSA. V lost 5 bases and J 2 bases, leaving 18 bases between the germline ends. The CDR3 extends over 16 amino acids. Each donor's status was that of a healthy bone marrow donor. Nominal health characterized the donors when sampled, though unrecorded immune exposures were likely. For this clone: Its antigen is unidentified.

This clonotype was obtained from a man aged 25 to 40 in good health and CMV-seronegative. The sequenced sample was PBMCs. J is TRBJ1-2 and V is TRBV7-2; D is possibly TRBD1 (5 bases). The CDR3 loop is CASSPQGGRDNYGYTF. The CDR3 coding sequence is TGTGCCAGCAGCCCCCAGGGAGGCAGGGACAACTATGGCTACACCTTC.